The 18 T cell receptor beta chains below come from one sample, sequenced in a study of T cell responses to AZD1222 COVID-19 vaccine (dated by TCRdb to the early 2020s). The sample's time point label is to be understood as: about 28 days (+/-7) after the second vaccine dose. The library was built by means of the immunoSEQ multiplex PCR assay. Not all clones reach the TCRdb copy of this immuneACCESS table, which keeps in-frame sequences only. Checked studies attribute under half of the gap to unresolved V genes and leave the rest unexplained. For this sample there are fewer than 120,000 clones; approximately 92% appear just once. The ten largest clones take up 2% to 3% of the sample. This specimen was peripheral blood, taken 28 days after the second AZD1222 dose. All receptors come from an adult who received the AZD1222 COVID-19 vaccine.

The chain combines TRBV5-4 with TRBJ1-1, with D unresolved. The V end lost 2 bases, the J end lost 4 bases, and 6 bases lay between the germline ends. CDR1 SGHNT and CDR2 YYREEE come from the germline V gene (reference sequence). The CDR3 covers 12 residues. The CDR3 nucleotides read TGTGCCAGCAGCTTCCCCTCCACTGAAGCTTTCTTT. Its protein product is CASSFPSTEAFF.

This clone has a single count. As DNA, the CDR3 is TGTGCCAGCAGTCCCCTGGGGGGACAAGATACGCAGTATTTT. This translates into CASSPLGGQDTQYF. The chain carries TRBV6-4 and TRBJ2-3, with D possibly called TRBD1 or TRBD2 (6 bases each). Trimming left V 5 bases short and J 5 bases short, with 14 bases between. Germline values: CDR1 MRHNA, CDR2 SNTAGT. The CDR3 is 14 residues long.

The chain couples TRBV10-1 to TRBJ2-2, with 8 bases fitting TRBD1. The CDR3 is 18 amino acids. Per germline, CDR1 WNHNN and CDR2 SYGVQD (reference sequence). The ends lost 3 bases at V and 2 bases at J; junction bases unmatched: 11. In DNA form, the CDR3 reads TGCGCCAGCAGTGATGCACATCTCAGGGGGCTAAACACCGGGGAGCTGTTTTTT. It codes for CASSDAHLRGLNTGELFF.

The chain couples TRBV5-1 to TRBJ2-1, with TRBD2 matching over 10 bases. The CDR3 has 15 amino acids. The ends lost 5 bases at V and 6 bases at J; junction bases unmatched: 8. CDR1 SGHRS and CDR2 YFSETQ come from the germline V gene. CDR3 protein: CASSYTSGDLNEQFF. DNA for the CDR3: TGCGCCAGCAGTTATACTAGCGGGGACCTCAATGAGCAGTTCTTC. Full variable domain (outside the CDR3, taken from reference TRBV5-1 and TRBJ2-1): KAGVTQTPRYLIKTRGQQVTLSCSPISGHRSVSWYQQTPGQGLQFLFEYFSETQRNKGNFPGRFSGRQFSNSRSEMNVSTLELGDSALYLCASSYTSGDLNEQFFGPGTRLTVL.

The CDR3: CASRPGANYGYTF. In DNA, the CDR3 is TGCGCCAGCAGGCCTGGGGCTAACTATGGCTACACCTTC. V usage is TRBV10-2 and J usage is TRBJ1-2, with D hard to call. Trimming left V 6 bases short and J 0 bases short, with 8 bases between. The CDR3 runs 13 residues. Germline lookup yields CDR1 WSHSY and CDR2 SAAADI.

J is TRBJ1-1 and V is TRBV7-2; the D gene is possibly TRBD1 (5 bases). Trimming took off 1 base at V and 4 bases at J, with 10 bases between the two ends. There are 14 residues in the CDR3. Germline V gene lookup returns CDR1 SGHTA and CDR2 FQGNSA. The CDR3 DNA reads TGTGCCAGCAGCTTAGATGGGGGGAGCACTGAAGCTTTCTTT. It specifies CASSLDGGSTEAFF.

V gene TRBV4-1 combines with J gene TRBJ2-7; possible D gene TRBD2, 5 bases. Trimming removed 2 bases from V and 10 bases from J, with 24 bases in between. Germline lookup yields CDR1 MGHRA and CDR2 YSYEKL. This CDR3 has 16 amino acids. The CDR3 is CASSQPGAGGPGGQYF. The CDR3 bases are TGCGCCAGCAGCCAACCGGGCGCGGGCGGCCCCGGAGGACAGTACTTC.

The chain recombines TRBV2 with TRBJ1-5; 7 positions match TRBD1. The CDR3 has 15 residues. V was pared by 1 base and J by 6 bases, with 6 bases of the junction left unmatched. Looked up from germline, CDR1 is SNHLY and CDR2 is FYNNEI. Here the CDR3 reads CASSEEGARGQPQHF. CDR3 nucleotides: TGTGCCAGCAGTGAAGAGGGGGCGCGGGGTCAGCCCCAGCATTTT.

This chain links TRBV3-1 (or the pseudogene TRBV3-2) with TRBJ1-1; D might be TRBD1 (5 bases). Germline loops: CDR1 LGHDT, CDR2 YNNKEL (reference sequence). There are 11 residues in the CDR3. V was trimmed by 8 bases and J by 5 bases, leaving 9 bases between them. As DNA, the CDR3 is TGTGCCAGCGCGGAGGGGACTGAAGCTTTCTTT. This sequence encodes CASAEGTEAFF.

This clone was found once. The chain joins TRBV11-2 to TRBJ1-1; D might be TRBD1 (6 bases). V lost 3 bases to trimming and J lost 1 base, with 15 bases between them. The CDR3 covers 16 residues. The V gene's germline CDR1 is SGHAT and CDR2 FQNNGV. The CDR3 DNA reads TGTGCCAGCAGCTTGTACGCCAGGGGCCCGAACACTGAAGCTTTCTTT. It translates to CASSLYARGPNTEAFF.

This chain links TRBV18 with TRBJ2-7, with a possible D match to TRBD2 (5 bases). CDR3 length: 14 amino acids. Trimming removed 0 bases from V and 4 bases from J, with 10 bases in between. Germline values: CDR1 KGHSH, CDR2 LQKENI. CDR3 region: CASSPPPGTYEQYF. CDR3 DNA sequence: TGTGCCAGCTCACCACCGCCGGGAACTTACGAGCAGTACTTC.

The CDR3 loop is CASSLLPRPSYEQFF. As DNA, the CDR3 is TGTGCCAGCAGCTTGCTGCCCAGGCCGTCGTATGAGCAGTTCTTC. The rearrangement uses TRBV5-6 and TRBJ2-1; D not resolved. The CDR3 contains 15 residues. The ends were cut back, 1 base at V and 8 bases at J, with 16 bases in the middle. Germline V CDR1 and CDR2: SGHDT, YYEEEE. The complete variable domain, with remaining parts taken from reference TRBV5-6 and TRBJ2-1, reads DAGVTQSPTHLIKTRGQQVTLRCSPKSGHDTVSWYQQALGQGPQFIFQYYEEEERQRGNFPDRFSGHQFPNYSSELNVNALLLGDSALYLCASSLLPRPSYEQFFGPGTRLTVL.

This rearrangement joins TRBV24-1 to TRBJ1-5; no clear D. CDR1 is KGHDR and CDR2 is SFDVKD in the germline V gene. The CDR3 has 16 residues. Trimming stripped 3 bases from V and 1 base from J, with 12 bases between. The DNA for the CDR3 is TGTGCCACCAGTGATGCGTCCAACGAAAGCAATCAGCCCCAGCATTTT. It encodes CATSDASNESNQPQHF.

The CDR3 DNA follows: TGCAGCGTTGATCGCCAGGGGGTACTCCTGGGCACAGATACGCAGTATTTT. This codes for CSVDRQGVLLGTDTQYF. This chain links TRBV29-1 with TRBJ2-3, with 7 bases identical to TRBD1. V dropped 3 bases and J dropped 1; count of bases not matched to a gene: 13. The length of the CDR3 is 17 residues. Germline loops: CDR1 SQVTM, CDR2 ANQGSEA.

The chain couples TRBV28 to TRBJ1-2; tentative D call: TRBD1 (6 bases). The CDR3 has 17 amino acids. Germline CDR1 and CDR2: MDHEN and SYDVKM. V shed 2 bases and J shed 4 bases, with 20 bases lying between them. The CDR3 spells CASSLTSSGTYPYGYTF. CDR3 DNA: TGTGCCAGCAGTTTAACATCTTCCGGGACATACCCCTATGGCTACACCTTC.

The chain has TRBV5-6 and TRBJ1-2; perhaps TRBD1 as D (5 bases). The CDR3 is 14 amino acids. Trimming took off 1 base at V and 2 bases at J, with 9 bases between the two ends. CDR1 and CDR2 (germline): SGHDT, YYEEEE. The CDR3 nucleotides read TGTGCCAGCAGCTTGCCCGGGGGGAACTATGGCTACACCTTC. Translated: CASSLPGGNYGYTF.

This clone was seen a handful of times. The chain has TRBV2 and TRBJ1-1; no clear D. The V end lost 0 bases, the J end lost 1 base, and 12 bases lay between the germline ends. CDR3 length equals 16 residues. Germline CDR1 is SNHLY and CDR2 is FYNNEI. The CDR3 spells CASSEAWTSPNTEAFF. The CDR3 DNA is TGTGCCAGCAGTGAAGCATGGACCTCTCCGAACACTGAAGCTTTCTTT. The variable domain in full, with the rest retrieved from reference TRBV2 and TRBJ1-1, is EPEVTQTPSHQVTQMGQEVILRCVPISNHLYFYWYRQILGQKVEFLVSFYNNEISEKSEIFDDQFSVERPDGSNFTLKIRSTKLEDSAMYFCASSEAWTSPNTEAFFGQGTRLTVV.

The chain couples TRBV6-2 or TRBV6-3 to TRBJ1-1; the match to TRBD1 covers 8 bases. With V trimmed by 0 bases and J by 0 bases, 3 bases remained unmatched. The CDR3 loop spans 16 amino acids. Germline V gene lookup returns CDR1 MNHEY and CDR2 SVGEGT. The CDR3 loop is CASSYSQGAMNTEAFF. CDR3 in DNA: TGTGCCAGCAGTTACTCTCAGGGGGCTATGAACACTGAAGCTTTCTTT.